Following are 8 T cell receptor beta chains from one sample sequenced in a study of blood T cell repertoires in COVID-19. Using immunoSEQ multiplex PCR, the repertoire was profiled, and TCRdb retains in-frame clones only, with some absent. The data show around 300,000 clones, roughly 89% seen once. The specimen was peripheral blood. Every receptor here comes from a woman aged 35 to 49 who had recovered from COVID-19.

This chain uses TRBV5-5 with TRBJ1-2; maybe TRBD1 (6 bases). With 0 bases removed from V and 1 base from J, the gap between germline ends came to 13 bases. Germline V gene data show CDR1 as SGHKS and CDR2 as YYEKEE (reference sequence). This CDR3 spans 16 amino acids. CDR3 amino acids: CASSLATGTFNYGYTF. The DNA for the CDR3 is TGTGCCAGCAGCTTGGCCACCGGGACATTTAACTATGGCTACACCTTC.

The J gene is TRBJ2-2, the V gene TRBV19, with D tentatively TRBD2 (6 bases). The CDR3 totals 13 residues. The germline gives CDR1 LNHDA, CDR2 SQIVND (reference sequence). V was trimmed by 4 bases and J by 6 bases, leaving 9 bases between them. The CDR3 bases are TGTGCCAGTAGTACTGGGGGGTCCGGGGAGCTGTTTTTT. It translates to CASSTGGSGELFF.

This clone appeared once. This chain joins TRBV3-1 (or the pseudogene TRBV3-2) and TRBJ1-5; D possibly corresponds to TRBD1 (6 bases). This CDR3 has 15 residues. Per the germline V gene, CDR1 is LGHDT and CDR2 is YNNKEL (reference sequence). Trimming removed 1 base at V and 6 bases at J, with 13 bases between. In DNA form, the CDR3 reads TGTGCCAGCAGCCAAGGAACAGGGTTTGGTCAGCCCCAGCATTTT. Translated: CASSQGTGFGQPQHF.

This clone showed up just a few times. The chain links TRBV30 to TRBJ2-7; TRBD1 aligns across 9 bases. The V and J ends lost 2 bases and 6 bases, in that order; junction bases with no gene match: 2. The V gene's germline CDR1 is GTSNPN and CDR2 SVGIG (reference sequence). This CDR3 is built from 12 residues. The CDR3 DNA is TGTGCCTGGAGTTGGGACAGGGCCGAGCAGTACTTC. Encoded protein: CAWSWDRAEQYF.

This chain links TRBV15 with TRBJ1-2; 10 positions match TRBD1. V shed 1 base, J shed 5 bases, and the junction held 7 bases outside the gene matches. CDR3 length: 16 residues. CDR1 is LNHNV, CDR2 YYDKDF, per germline (reference sequence). The CDR3, as DNA: TGTGCCACCAGCAGAGTTCTTGCGGACAGGGGGTATGGCTACACCTTC. Protein: CATSRVLADRGYGYTF.

The gene calls are TRBV18 and TRBJ2-7; 7 bases map to TRBD1. The ends lost 3 bases at V and 3 bases at J; junction bases unmatched: 8. Germline V gene lookup returns CDR1 KGHSH and CDR2 LQKENI. The CDR3 length is 15 residues. The CDR3 coding sequence is TGTGCCAGCTCACCCCGGGACAGCTTCTTCTACGAGCAGTACTTC. It is translated as CASSPRDSFFYEQYF.

The chain employs TRBV2 and TRBJ2-3, with a weak D call TRBD2 (6 bases). The germline CDR1 and CDR2 sequences are SNHLY and FYNNEI. V gave up 11 bases and J gave up 2 bases, with 11 bases separating them. This CDR3 contains 12 residues. This CDR3 reads CAHKRVTDTQYF. For the CDR3, the DNA is TGTGCCCATAAGCGGGTCACAGATACGCAGTATTTT.

V and J are TRBV19 and TRBJ1-5; no clear D gene. V shed 5 bases and J shed 5 bases, with 10 bases lying between them. The CDR3 contains 13 residues. Germline V lookup: CDR1 LNHDA, CDR2 SQIVND (reference sequence). The CDR3 reads CASSSGYYQPQHF. In DNA form, the CDR3 reads TGTGCCAGTAGTTCAGGATATTATCAGCCCCAGCATTTT.